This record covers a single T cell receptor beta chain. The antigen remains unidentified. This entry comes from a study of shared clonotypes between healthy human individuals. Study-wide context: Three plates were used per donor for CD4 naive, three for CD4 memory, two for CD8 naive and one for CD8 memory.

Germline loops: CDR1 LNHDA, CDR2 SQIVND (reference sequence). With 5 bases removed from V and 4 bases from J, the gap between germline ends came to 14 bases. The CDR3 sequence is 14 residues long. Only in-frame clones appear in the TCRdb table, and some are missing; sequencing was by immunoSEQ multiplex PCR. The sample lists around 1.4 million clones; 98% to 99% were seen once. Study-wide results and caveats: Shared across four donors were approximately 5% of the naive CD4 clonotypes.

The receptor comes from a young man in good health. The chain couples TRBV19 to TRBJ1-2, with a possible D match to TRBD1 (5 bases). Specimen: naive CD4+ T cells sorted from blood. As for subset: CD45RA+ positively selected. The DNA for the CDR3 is TGTGCCAGTAGTCGGACGGCAGGGAGCTATGGCTACACCTTC. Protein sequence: CASSRTAGSYGYTF.